This TCR beta chain was sequenced in a study of T cells in Graves' hyperthyroidism and ophthalmopathy. No progression to ophthalmopathy during 18 months of follow-up defined stable disease. A patient was excluded if there was uncontrolled infection, other autoimmune disease, pregnancy or lactation. Broader study findings: Ophthalmopathy was told apart from stable hyperthyroidism by a 13 V-J model. Most clonotypes that expanded in the thyroid above 0.001 also showed up in blood.

Researchers took RNA transcripts and amplified the TCR beta CDR3 regions from them. When the TCR CDR3 underwent first-round RT-PCR, the HTBI primer set was used. MiXCR, run by TCRdb on the multiplex PCR reads, gives a single entry per CDR3 protein. The profile covers approximately 400,000 distinct CDR3 sequences, with 15% to 17% appearing a single time and 7.5% to 8% taken by the ten largest. The table lists this clonotype with a few counts. Its specificity is unknown. The sequence was collected from a woman between 18 and 29 years old with Graves' hyperthyroidism. Specimen: blood.

CDR3 bases: TGTGCCAGCAGTTTAGACAGGGTGTACTATGGCTACACCTTC. It encodes CASSLDRVYYGYTF. The V gene is TRBV28, the J gene TRBJ1-2; 7 bases agree with TRBD1. Germline assignment: CDR1 MDHEN and CDR2 SYDVKM. The CDR3 is 14 residues long. V was pared by 2 bases and J by 3 bases, with 3 bases of the junction left unmatched.